A single sample gave rise to the 12 T cell receptor beta chains below, sequenced in a study of blood T cell repertoires in COVID-19. Sequencing was performed with immunoSEQ multiplex PCR; in TCRdb, only in-frame clones are kept and a portion is missing. The sample consists of over 150,000 clones, roughly 88% of them appearing once. The specimen sequenced was peripheral blood. These receptors were collected from a woman aged 35 to 49 with COVID-19, enrolled during active disease.

V and J are TRBV4-2 and TRBJ1-2, with 9 nucleotides matching TRBD1. V was clipped by 4 bases and J by 2 bases; unmatched bases: 17. The CDR3 loop spans 19 amino acids. Germline CDR1 reads LGHNA; CDR2 reads YNFKEQ. CDR3 region: CASSLTRGQGKGINYGYTF. DNA of the CDR3: TGTGCCAGCAGCCTAACCCGAGGACAGGGGAAGGGGATAAACTATGGCTACACCTTC.

The chain carries TRBV5-6 and TRBJ2-7, with 8 bases fitting TRBD1. V shed 6 bases, J shed 2 bases, and the junction held 4 bases outside the gene matches. CDR3 length: 13 residues. Germline values: CDR1 SGHDT, CDR2 YYEEEE. CDR3 sequence reads: CASIKQGAYEQYF. In DNA form, the CDR3 reads TGTGCCAGCATAAAACAGGGGGCCTACGAGCAGTACTTC.

The gene calls are TRBV29-1 and TRBJ1-1; D is ambiguous. The CDR3 is 12 amino acids. V was cut by 2 bases and J by 4 bases, with 8 bases left in between. Germline-derived CDR1 and CDR2 are SQVTM and ANQGSEA. Written as DNA, the CDR3 is TGCAGCGTTGAACGGTTTGGCACTGAAGCTTTCTTT. This sequence encodes CSVERFGTEAFF.

The CDR3 DNA reads as TGCGCCAGCAAAAATGGACTAGCCACAGAGACCCAGTACTTC. Translated, it gives CASKNGLATETQYF. The rearrangement links TRBV5-1 to TRBJ2-5, with TRBD2 identical over 8 bases. This CDR3 spans 14 amino acids. The V gene's germline CDR1 is SGHRS and CDR2 YFSETQ. The junction had 8 bases not matched to a gene; V was cut back by 6 bases and J by 4 bases.

This chain links TRBV5-8 with TRBJ2-5; 8 bases map to TRBD1. Germline V gene sequence: CDR1 SGHTS, CDR2 YDEGEE. The CDR3 length is 17 residues. J was trimmed by 0 bases and V by 4 bases; bases with no gene match: 11. CDR3 bases: TGTGCCAGCAGCCCCGGACAGGGCCAATATCACCAAGAGACCCAGTACTTC. This gives the protein CASSPGQGQYHQETQYF.

This rearrangement joins TRBV7-7 to TRBJ2-5; D is perhaps TRBD2 (7 bases). Trimming left V 5 bases short and J 2 bases short, with 15 bases between. Per the germline V gene, CDR1 is SSHAT and CDR2 is FNYEAQ (reference sequence). CDR3 length: 15 amino acids. The chain's CDR3 is CASSGGGGPQETQYF. CDR3 nucleotides: TGTGCCAGCAGCGGTGGGGGGGGGCCACAAGAGACCCAGTACTTC.

This clone was observed a handful of times. V gene TRBV11-2 combines with J gene TRBJ1-2; tentative D call: TRBD1 (5 bases). The germline V gene encodes CDR1 SGHAT and CDR2 FQNNGV. V lost 4 bases to trimming and J lost 0 bases, with 15 bases between them. The CDR3 consists of 16 residues. DNA of the CDR3: TGTGCCAGCAGCTCCCGGCGGGACGGAGCTAACTATGGCTACACCTTC. Its protein product is CASSSRRDGANYGYTF. The full variable domain, in which reference TRBV11-2 and TRBJ1-2 provide the parts outside the CDR3, is EAGVAQSPRYKIIEKRQSVAFWCNPISGHATLYWYQQILGQGPKLLIQFQNNGVVDDSQLPKDRFSAERLKGVDSTLKIQPAKLEDSAVYLCASSSRRDGANYGYTFGSGTRLTVV.

The chain links TRBV6-5 to TRBJ2-7, with D tentatively TRBD1 (6 bases). The V gene lost 6 bases and the J gene lost 1 base, with 10 bases spanning the gap. Per the germline V gene, CDR1 is MNHEY and CDR2 is SVGAGI. The CDR3 runs 13 residues. Here the CDR3 reads CASRLQGSYEQYF. In DNA form, the CDR3 reads TGTGCCAGCAGGCTACAGGGATCCTACGAGCAGTACTTC.

CDR3 sequence reads: CASSPATSGAYNEQFF. In nucleotides, the CDR3 is TGTGCCAGCTCCCCGGCAACTAGCGGGGCTTACAATGAGCAGTTCTTC. The genes are TRBV18 and TRBJ2-1, with TRBD2 identical over 10 bases. V gave up 6 bases and J gave up 4 bases; unmatched junction bases: 9. This CDR3 region has 16 residues. CDR1 and CDR2 from the germline V gene are KGHSH and LQKENI.

The count of this clone is one. The J gene is TRBJ2-5, the V gene TRBV7-9; weak D call: TRBD1 (5 bases). The V gene's germline CDR1 is SEHNR and CDR2 FQNEAQ (reference sequence). The CDR3 consists of 13 residues. Trimming pared 4 bases from V and 1 base from J, leaving 7 bases between. The CDR3 coding sequence is TGTGCCAGCAGCTATGACAGCCAAGAGACCCAGTACTTC. Amino acid sequence: CASSYDSQETQYF.

CDR3 DNA sequence: TGTGCCAGCAGCCAAGGGGGCGGCGGTGAAAAACTGTTTTTT. Translated: CASSQGGGGEKLFF. The chain has TRBV4-2 and TRBJ1-4, with D perhaps matching TRBD1 (5 bases). Germline CDR1 and CDR2: LGHNA and YNFKEQ. This CDR3 has 14 residues. Between the trimmed V and J ends, which lost 1 base and 7 bases, there was a span of 10 bases.

CDR3 loop: CASRGPDRGNQPQHF. The CDR3, as DNA: TGTGCCAGCAGGGGACCCGACAGGGGGAATCAGCCCCAGCATTTT. The chain joins TRBV6-4 to TRBJ1-5; 9 bases align to TRBD1. Germline lookup yields CDR1 MRHNA and CDR2 SNTAGT. CDR3 length: 15 amino acids. The junction had 7 bases not matched to a gene; V was cut back by 6 bases and J by 4 bases.